This TCR beta chain originates from a study of T cells expressing NK-cell markers. Libraries used 5'RACE template switching adding universal primer site and UMIs. TCRdb re-analyzed the 5' RACE reads; it lists each CDR3 protein once, without DNA. The sample totals about 260,000 distinct CDR3 sequences. CDR1 is MNHEY, CDR2 SVGEGT, per germline. This CDR3 is built from 14 residues. Sequenced input: blood T cells: a sorted CD56 or NKG2C T cell subset, CD4+ or CD8+ T cells, or bulk PBMC T cells (not recorded which). The clonotype comes from a woman between 18 and 70 years old in good health. This chain links TRBV6-2 or TRBV6-3 with TRBJ1-1. This CDR3 is CASNVPMRREGAFF.